The clone carrying this T cell receptor (beta chain) came up many times. What it binds is unknown. These data originate in a study of T cells in Graves' hyperthyroidism and ophthalmopathy. Study outcomes and limitations: Most thyroid clonotypes expanded above 0.001 appeared in blood too.

CDR1 and CDR2 (germline): SGHVS, FQNEAQ. This CDR3 contains 20 residues. The V gene lost 1 base and the J gene lost 3 bases, with 22 bases spanning the gap. A patient was excluded if there was uncontrolled infection, other autoimmune disease, pregnancy or lactation. RNA transcripts yielded amplified TCR beta CDR3 regions. Primed by the HTBI set, a first-round RT-PCR was run on the TCR CDR3. TCRdb reanalysed the multiplex PCR reads using MiXCR and keeps one entry per CDR3 protein. The sample holds about 600,000 distinct CDR3 sequences, about 15% seen once. This chain joins TRBV7-8 and TRBJ2-6; D gene uncertain. This sequence originates from a woman between 50 and 59 years old with Graves' ophthalmopathy. Specimen: blood. The CDR3 sequence: CASSLGIPVRTSSGANVLTF. CDR3 bases: TGTGCCAGCAGCTTAGGTATTCCGGTCCGAACTTCCAGTGGGGCCAACGTCCTGACTTTC. Looking up the rest from reference TRBV7-8 and TRBJ2-6 gives the full variable domain: GAGVSQSPRYKVAKRGQDVALRCDPISGHVSLFWYQQALGQGPEFLTYFQNEAQLDKSGLPSDRFFAERPEGSVSTLKIQRTQQEDSAVYLCASSLGIPVRTSSGANVLTFGAGSRLTVL.